Listed below are T cell receptor beta chains from one sample, sequenced in a study of cytomegalovirus exposure and HLA in healthy donors. Assay used: immunoSEQ multiplex PCR; TCRdb lists only in-frame clones, some missing. The sample shows about 100,000 clones, 90% to 97% of them seen only once. The sample comprised PBMCs. The receptors stem from a woman younger than 30 in good health and CMV-seronegative. Each CDR3 is given with its conserved first and last residue. A D gene is named only where the DNA matches it firmly. Rows give clone size only sometimes, using once, few, many, or a class for an expanded clone.

>TRBD1|TRBJ2-5|TRBV2|.
TGTGCCAGCAGTGAACCCTTTCGGGACAGACAAGAGACCCAGTACTTC
CASSEPFRDRQETQYF
>TRBD2|TRBJ2-5|TRBV9|.
TGTGCCAGCAGCGGACGGGGGGGCGAGGGAGAGACCCAGTACTTC
CASSGRGGEGETQYF
>.|TRBJ2-7|TRBV11-2|.
TGTGCCAGCAGACCCACGGTCGGCGGCTACGAGCAGTACTTC
CASRPTVGGYEQYF
>.|TRBJ2-7|TRBV28|.
TGTGCCAGCAGTTTCCCGACTGTCCCCTACGAGCAGTACTTC
CASSFPTVPYEQYF
>TRBD2|TRBJ2-5|TRBV28|few
TGTGCCAGCAGTGACGGGGGGGAAGAGACCCAGTACTTC
CASSDGGEETQYF
>.|TRBJ1-5|TRBV27|.
TGTGCCAGCAGTCTCGACGGCACAGGAGATCAGCCCCAGCATTTT
CASSLDGTGDQPQHF
>.|TRBJ2-3|TRBV29-1|once
TGCAGCGTTCTAGGTTCTCCAACCAATACGCAGTATTTT
CSVLGSPTNTQYF
>.|TRBJ1-2|TRBV7-8|.
TGTGCCAGCAGCTTAGTGGGGGGAGTTGGGCAGGATGGCTACACCTTC
CASSLVGGVGQDGYTF
>.|TRBJ1-3|TRBV19|.
TGTGCCAGTAGTCCATGGACAGTTCGGGACCCACACTCTGGAAACACCATATATTTT
CASSPWTVRDPHSGNTIYF
>TRBD2|TRBJ2-3|TRBV15|.
TGTGCCACCAGCAGAGATGGAGCGGGGGGGCCGACAGATACGCAGTATTTT
CATSRDGAGGPTDTQYF
>TRBD1|TRBJ2-2|TRBV13|.
TGTGCCAGCAGCTTATGGACAGGGGGCCTCACCGGGGAGCTGTTTTTT
CASSLWTGGLTGELFF
>TRBD2|TRBJ2-7|TRBV29-1|.
TGCAGCGTATCGGGACTAGCGGGTTCCTACGAGCAGTACTTC
CSVSGLAGSYEQYF
>.|TRBJ1-5|TRBV29-1|.
TGCAGCGCTAACACGGACAGATATCAGCCCCAGCATTTT
CSANTDRYQPQHF
>TRBD1|TRBJ1-4|TRBV7-9|.
TGTGCCAGCAGCTTAGCCCGGACAGGGGGTGAAAAACTGTTTTTT
CASSLARTGGEKLFF
>.|TRBJ2-5|TRBV5-1|once
TGCGCCAGCAGCAGGGGCGGCGTGGGGTTTGGAGAGACCCAGTACTTC
CASSRGGVGFGETQYF
>.|TRBJ2-2|TRBV6-5|.
TGTGCCAGCAGTTTAATGGCGGCCACCGGGGAGCTGTTTTTT
CASSLMAATGELFF
>TRBD1|TRBJ1-6|TRBV11-1|.
TGTGCCAGCAGCTCCACAGGGGGTAATTCACCCCTCCACTTT
CASSSTGGNSPLHF
>TRBD1|TRBJ1-2|TRBV7-2|.
TGTGCCAGCAGCTTAGGGGACAGGGGGAACTATGGCTACACCTTC
CASSLGDRGNYGYTF
>.|TRBJ1-6|TRBV5-6|.
TGTGCCAGCAGCTTGCTGCAGGGGAATTCACCCCTCCACTTT
CASSLLQGNSPLHF
>.|TRBJ2-7|TRBV27|.
TGTGCCATCAGCACGAGACCCCGGCCTGGGGACGGAATCCCATCGAAGGGGGAGGAGCAGTACTTC
CAISTRPRPGDGIPSKGEEQYF
>TRBD1|TRBJ2-2|TRBV4-3|.
TGCGCCAGCAGCCAAGATGACAGGGGGCACACCGGGGAGCTGTTTTTT
CASSQDDRGHTGELFF
>TRBD1|TRBJ2-7|TRBV9|.
TGTGCCAGCAGCGTAGGTAGGGGACAGGGGGCCGACGAGCAGTACTTC
CASSVGRGQGADEQYF
>TRBD2|TRBJ2-3|TRBV18|.
TGTGCCAGCTCACTACTAGCGGGGGGTGCAGATACGCAGTATTTT
CASSLLAGGADTQYF
>.|TRBJ2-3|TRBV11-2|.
TGTGCCAGCAGTACGACCCTCTGGATGAGGACAGATACGCAGTATTTT
CASSTTLWMRTDTQYF